This TCR beta chain comes out of a study of blood T cell repertoires in COVID-19. Assay: immunoSEQ multiplex PCR; the TCRdb copy retains only in-frame clones and omits some. This table holds roughly 300,000 clones, 87% found once. Germline CDR1 reads MNHEY; CDR2 reads SMNVEV (reference sequence). The V end lost 6 bases, the J end lost 5 bases, and 19 bases lay between the germline ends. This CDR3 region has 15 residues. Assignments of participants to cohorts depended upon their own reported clinical history. Cohort 3 donors were reported recovered after two negative PCRs, clearance, or symptom resolution.

This sequence was found in a woman in her 30s who had recovered from COVID-19. The sample taken for sequencing was PBMCs or T cells enriched from blood (not recorded which). This chain connects TRBV27 to TRBJ1-2; D gene ambiguous. The CDR3 loop reads CASSPAAGPLYGYTF. The CDR3 nucleotides read TGTGCCAGCAGCCCCGCGGCCGGTCCTCTTTATGGCTACACCTTC.